The 27 T cell receptor beta chains presented below share a single source sample, sequenced in a study of coeliac disease. Sequenced by immunoSEQ multiplex PCR; TCRdb stores in-frame clones only, minus some. Seen here are over 3,500 clones, more than 60% observed once, and the top ten hold roughly 11%. Study conclusions and caveats: Active celiac intraepithelial and lamina propria samples had lower TRB and TRG clonality than control samples.

No cognate antigen is known for these TCRs. Sequenced input: intraepithelial lymphocytes from the gut. The receptors originated from a woman under 30 with active celiac disease.

This clone has just a few counts. This sequence joins TRBV5-6 and TRBJ2-5; 9 nucleotides match TRBD1. Germline assignment: CDR1 SGHDT and CDR2 YYEEEE. The CDR3 extends over 16 amino acids. The junction had 11 bases not matched to a gene; V was cut back by 3 bases and J by 5 bases. The CDR3 sequence is CASSSSPTGGWETQYF. Written as DNA, the CDR3 is TGTGCCAGCAGCTCAAGTCCGACAGGGGGGTGGGAGACCCAGTACTTC.

V usage is TRBV27 and J usage is TRBJ2-3; 7 nucleotides match TRBD2. Germline assignment: CDR1 MNHEY and CDR2 SMNVEV (reference sequence). The CDR3 is 15 residues long. Germline trimming cut 5 bases from V and 2 bases from J; bases unmatched to any gene: 7. The CDR3 here is CASSLGAGDTDTQYF. CDR3 bases: TGTGCCAGCAGTCTAGGGGCGGGGGACACAGATACGCAGTATTTT.

The rearrangement joins TRBV7-2 to TRBJ2-1; D perhaps matches TRBD2 (7 bases). Germline assignment: CDR1 SGHTA and CDR2 FQGNSA. Trimming removed 0 bases at V and 6 bases at J, with 12 bases between. This CDR3 has 15 amino acids. The DNA for the CDR3 is TGTGCCAGCAGCTTAGCGGGGGGGCCCTTCAATGAGCAGTTCTTC. It specifies CASSLAGGPFNEQFF.

This clone was picked up a small number of times. DNA of the CDR3: TGTGCCAGCAGTGATTCCAGGACAGGCCTTCAGGGAGAGCAGTACTTC. Protein: CASSDSRTGLQGEQYF. This chain joins TRBV28 and TRBJ2-7; 7 bases line up with TRBD1. This CDR3 has 16 amino acids. The germline V gene has CDR1 MDHEN and CDR2 SYDVKM. V lost 5 bases to trimming and J lost 7 bases; unmatched junction nucleotides: 17. Variable domain in full (rest from reference TRBV28 and TRBJ2-7): DVKVTQSSRYLVKRTGEKVFLECVQDMDHENMFWYRQDPGLGLRLIYFSYDVKMKEKGDIPEGYSVSREKKERFSLILESASTNQTSMYLCASSDSRTGLQGEQYFGPGTRLTVT.

The V gene is TRBV5-1, the J gene TRBJ2-7; 15 bases align to TRBD2. J was trimmed by 6 bases and V by 4 bases; bases with no gene match: 8. The length of the CDR3 is 16 residues. From germline, CDR1 is SGHRS and CDR2 YFSETQ. The CDR3 nucleotides read TGCGCCAGCAGCGCCGGGACTAGCGGGAGGCAGGGCGAGCAGTACTTC. It specifies CASSAGTSGRQGEQYF.

The chain carries TRBV5-1 and TRBJ2-7; 7 nucleotides line up with TRBD2. Germline lookup yields CDR1 SGHRS and CDR2 YFSETQ. CDR3 size: 13 residues. V dropped 6 bases and J dropped 4; count of bases not matched to a gene: 7. CDR3 residues: CASKLADKYEQYF. DNA of the CDR3: TGCGCCAGCAAGCTAGCGGACAAGTACGAGCAGTACTTC.

This clone showed up just a few times. This chain's CDR3 is CASSVWEGQPQHF. Written as DNA, the CDR3 is TGTGCCAGCAGTGTATGGGAGGGACAGCCCCAGCATTTT. This chain links TRBV6-4 with TRBJ1-5, with no clear D. CDR3 size: 13 residues. Germline-derived CDR1 and CDR2 are MRHNA and SNTAGT. Deletions cut 4 bases from V and 7 bases from J, with 11 bases between.

This clone was counted a single time. The rearrangement links TRBV28 to TRBJ1-2; the D gene is possibly TRBD1 (5 bases). The length of the CDR3 is 14 residues. The germline V and J ends were trimmed by 5 bases and 7 bases, with 17 bases remaining between them. CDR1 is MDHEN and CDR2 is SYDVKM in the germline V gene. The CDR3 DNA is TGTGCCAGCAGTCCGTGGACATTCTGGCGTGGCTACACCTTC. Its protein is CASSPWTFWRGYTF.

The chain recombines TRBV18 with TRBJ1-1; D call uncertain. The CDR3 totals 14 residues. The V end lost 3 bases, the J end lost 1 base, and 9 bases lay between the germline ends. The germline CDR1 and CDR2 sequences are KGHSH and LQKENI. In nucleotides, the CDR3 is TGTGCCAGCTCACCCCAGGTGGCGAACACTGAAGCTTTCTTT. Translated: CASSPQVANTEAFF.

The chain is built from TRBV7-8 and TRBJ2-1, with D uncertain. This CDR3 has 17 residues. Germline CDR1 and CDR2: SGHVS and FQNEAQ. Trimming removed 1 base at V and 2 bases at J, with 15 bases between. The CDR3 sequence is CASSLDLTERPYNEQFF. DNA for the CDR3: TGTGCCAGCAGCTTAGACCTTACGGAGCGTCCCTACAATGAGCAGTTCTTC.

Written as DNA, the CDR3 is TGTGCCAGCAGCTTAAGTAGCTCCTACGAGCAGTACTTC. Its translation is CASSLSSSYEQYF. The chain uses TRBV7-9 and TRBJ2-7, with unresolved D. V was shortened by 2 bases and J by 0 bases, with 5 bases between the two germline ends. The CDR3 totals 13 residues. Germline V CDR1 and CDR2: SEHNR, FQNEAQ (reference sequence).

The chain uses TRBV11-2 and TRBJ2-7; D uncertain. Germline assignment: CDR1 SGHAT and CDR2 FQNNGV. The V end was cut by 1 base, the J end by 3 bases, with 7 bases between. The CDR3 spans 13 residues. CDR3 in amino acids: CASSLGTDYEQYF. CDR3 DNA sequence: TGTGCCAGCAGCTTAGGTACAGACTACGAGCAGTACTTC.

The chain couples TRBV7-9 to TRBJ2-7, with TRBD2 identical over 7 bases. The J segment lost 7 bases and the V segment lost 5 bases, leaving 5 bases of the junction unmatched. The V gene's germline CDR1 is SEHNR and CDR2 FQNEAQ (reference sequence). The length of the CDR3 is 12 residues. The CDR3 region is CASSGGGGEQYF. The CDR3, as DNA: TGTGCCAGCAGCGGCGGGGGAGGGGAGCAGTACTTC.

The table lists this clone with a few counts. The chain employs TRBV28 and TRBJ1-5; TRBD1 is a possible D gene (6 bases). Germline V gives CDR1 MDHEN, CDR2 SYDVKM. V lost 4 bases and J 4 bases, leaving 11 bases between the germline ends. This CDR3 is 14 amino acids long. The CDR3 loop is CASSYRVGNQPQHF. The CDR3 coding sequence is TGTGCCAGCAGTTACAGGGTGGGGAATCAGCCCCAGCATTTT.

V and J are TRBV5-1 and TRBJ1-1; D gene unclear. This CDR3 region has 13 residues. Trimming stripped 1 base from V and 5 bases from J, with 9 bases between. Germline-derived CDR1 and CDR2 are SGHRS and YFSETQ. This CDR3 is CASSLTGFTEAFF. For the CDR3, the DNA is TGCGCCAGCAGCTTGACGGGGTTTACTGAAGCTTTCTTT.

This clone counts as medium-sized (0.01 to 0.1%). The CDR3, as DNA: TGTGCCAGCAGCTTGAGGGCGGGGAACTCCTACGAGCAGTACTTC. Translation: CASSLRAGNSYEQYF. This chain uses TRBV5-6 with TRBJ2-7, with D perhaps TRBD2 (6 bases). The ends were cut back, 1 base at V and 0 bases at J, with 11 bases in the middle. CDR1 and CDR2 from the germline V gene are SGHDT and YYEEEE. The CDR3 sequence is 15 residues long.

V and J are TRBV19 and TRBJ2-5, with a tentative D call TRBD2 (5 bases). Per the germline V gene, CDR1 is LNHDA and CDR2 is SQIVND (reference sequence). Trimming stripped 4 bases from V and 3 bases from J, with 18 bases between. CDR3 length: 16 amino acids. The CDR3 nucleotides are TGTGCCAGTAGTAGACGGCCCATTGAGGAGGAAGAGACCCAGTACTTC. This translates into CASSRRPIEEEETQYF.

The chain couples TRBV28 to TRBJ1-1; D not certain. CDR1 is MDHEN and CDR2 is SYDVKM in the germline V gene. The CDR3 extends over 15 amino acids. V was clipped by 2 bases and J by 11 bases, with 21 bases between them. CDR3 region: CASSLMGRKSLGAFF. The CDR3, as DNA: TGTGCCAGCAGTTTAATGGGGAGAAAATCCCTAGGGGCTTTCTTT.

This clone was counted only a few times. Within the sample, other DNA sequences also encode this same CDR3. J is TRBJ2-7 and V is TRBV9; 12 bases map to TRBD1. Germline CDR1 reads SGDLS; CDR2 reads YYNGEE. The V and J ends lost 4 bases and 7 bases, in that order; junction bases with no gene match: 6. The CDR3 consists of 14 residues. CDR3 coding DNA: TGTGCCAGCAGCCTTGGGACAGGGGGCGGAGAGCAGTACTTC. It yields the protein CASSLGTGGGEQYF.

The chain carries TRBV5-1 and TRBJ2-3; D possibly corresponds to TRBD1 (5 bases). CDR3 length: 14 residues. Trimming left V 0 bases short and J 4 bases short, with 9 bases between. CDR1 is SGHRS, CDR2 YFSETQ, per germline. The CDR3 region has the DNA TGCGCCAGCAGCTTGGGGAAAGGGGCAGATACGCAGTATTTT. Amino acid sequence: CASSLGKGADTQYF. The full variable domain, rest sourced from reference TRBV5-1 and TRBJ2-3, is KAGVTQTPRYLIKTRGQQVTLSCSPISGHRSVSWYQQTPGQGLQFLFEYFSETQRNKGNFPGRFSGRQFSNSRSEMNVSTLELGDSALYLCASSLGKGADTQYFGPGTRLTVL.

V is TRBV9 and J is TRBJ2-2; 14 bases match TRBD2. V gave up 0 bases and J gave up 6 bases; unmatched junction bases: 13. Germline loops: CDR1 SGDLS, CDR2 YYNGEE. The CDR3 runs 20 residues. The CDR3 nucleotides are TGTGCCAGCAGCGTAGCTACCGAGAGGGGGACTAGCGGGAGTCCCGGGGAGCTGTTTTTT. Protein: CASSVATERGTSGSPGELFF.

This clone has only a few counts. V gene TRBV2 combines with J gene TRBJ2-5; 9 bases agree with TRBD1. Germline-derived CDR1 and CDR2 are SNHLY and FYNNEI. The V gene end was trimmed by 10 bases and the J gene end by 1 base; junction bases not matched to a gene: 10. The CDR3 is 15 residues long. Written as DNA, the CDR3 is TGTGCCAACCTGGGGGGGGACAGGGCCCAAGAGACCCAGTACTTC. Encoded protein: CANLGGDRAQETQYF.

The V and J genes are TRBV2 and TRBJ2-7; TRBD1 is a possible D gene (5 bases). This CDR3 region has 14 residues. The germline V gene has CDR1 SNHLY and CDR2 FYNNEI. The ends were cut back, 7 bases at V and 1 base at J, with 14 bases in the middle. The CDR3 region has the DNA TGTGCCAGCACTCTGGGGCGTTGGTCCTACGAGCAGTACTTC. Protein product: CASTLGRWSYEQYF.

The chain combines TRBV6-1 with TRBJ2-3; D perhaps matches TRBD2 (5 bases). The V gene lost 8 bases and the J gene lost 3 bases, with 15 bases spanning the gap. The germline V gene encodes CDR1 MNHNS and CDR2 SASEGT. The CDR3 is 14 residues long. The CDR3 DNA follows: TGTGCCAGCCGACCTGGCGGGCGAACAGATACGCAGTATTTT. As protein: CASRPGGRTDTQYF.

The chain links TRBV19 to TRBJ2-1; no firm D call. The CDR3 length is 11 residues. Germline V CDR1 and CDR2: LNHDA, SQIVND (reference sequence). With 5 bases removed from V and 7 bases from J, the gap between germline ends came to 6 bases. This CDR3 is CASSQWNEQFF. The CDR3 DNA reads as TGTGCCAGTAGTCAGTGGAATGAGCAGTTCTTC.

The genes are TRBV6-5 and TRBJ2-7, with a weak D call TRBD1 (5 bases). Germline CDR1 and CDR2: MNHEY and SVGAGI. Between the trimmed V and J ends, which lost 2 bases and 3 bases, there was a span of 14 bases. This CDR3 spans 15 amino acids. The CDR3 bases are TGTGCCAGCAGTTACCTTGAGGACATAGTCTACGAGCAGTACTTC. Translated: CASSYLEDIVYEQYF.

The V and J genes are TRBV4-2 and TRBJ2-3; 13 bases map to TRBD2. V dropped 3 bases and J dropped 3; count of bases not matched to a gene: 6. Germline CDR1 is LGHNA and CDR2 is YNFKEQ. The CDR3 length is 17 residues. The CDR3 sequence is CASSHTGTSGITDTQYF. As DNA, the CDR3 is TGTGCCAGCAGCCACACCGGGACTAGCGGGATTACAGATACGCAGTATTTT.